This T cell receptor (beta chain) is drawn from a study of T cells in Graves' hyperthyroidism and ophthalmopathy. This clonotype was counted many times. Its antigen is as yet unknown. Findings and caveats of the study: From stable hyperthyroidism, ophthalmopathy was set apart by a 13 V-J model. The majority of expanded thyroid clonotypes above 0.001 also appeared in blood.

No progression to ophthalmopathy during 18 months of follow-up defined stable disease. Pregnant or lactating patients were excluded, as were those with uncontrolled infection or other autoimmune disease. TCR beta CDR3 region amplification was performed from RNA transcripts. TCR CDR3 regions were first amplified by RT-PCR with HTBI primers. One entry per CDR3 protein, called by TCRdb with MiXCR from the multiplex PCR reads. The sample holds approximately 100,000 distinct CDR3 sequences, 35% to 45% seen once. Germline-derived CDR1 and CDR2 are SGHRS and YFSETQ. With 7 bases removed from V and 4 bases from J, the gap between germline ends came to 19 bases. The CDR3 runs 15 residues.

The receptor was derived from a woman aged 25-40 years with Graves' hyperthyroidism. The chain uses TRBV5-1 and TRBJ2-3; D might be TRBD1 (6 bases). Sequencing used peripheral blood or thyroid tissue (not recorded which). CDR3 bases: TGCGCCAGCGCTCTTGTCCAGGGGCGTTCAGATACGCAGTATTTT. Its protein is CASALVQGRSDTQYF. Looking up the rest from reference TRBV5-1 and TRBJ2-3 gives the full variable domain: KAGVTQTPRYLIKTRGQQVTLSCSPISGHRSVSWYQQTPGQGLQFLFEYFSETQRNKGNFPGRFSGRQFSNSRSEMNVSTLELGDSALYLCASALVQGRSDTQYFGPGTRLTVL.